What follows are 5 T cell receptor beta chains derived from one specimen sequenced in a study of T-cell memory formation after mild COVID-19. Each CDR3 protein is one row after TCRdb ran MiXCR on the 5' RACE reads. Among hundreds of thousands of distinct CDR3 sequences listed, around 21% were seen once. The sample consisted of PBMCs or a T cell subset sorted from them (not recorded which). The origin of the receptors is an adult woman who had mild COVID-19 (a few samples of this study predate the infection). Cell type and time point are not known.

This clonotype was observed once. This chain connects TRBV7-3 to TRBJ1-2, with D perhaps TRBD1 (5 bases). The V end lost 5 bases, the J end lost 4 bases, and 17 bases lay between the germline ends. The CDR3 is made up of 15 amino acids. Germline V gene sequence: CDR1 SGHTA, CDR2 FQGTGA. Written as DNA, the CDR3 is TGTGCCAGCAGCACGATAACCCAGGGAACCTATGGCTACACCTTC. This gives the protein CASSTITQGTYGYTF.

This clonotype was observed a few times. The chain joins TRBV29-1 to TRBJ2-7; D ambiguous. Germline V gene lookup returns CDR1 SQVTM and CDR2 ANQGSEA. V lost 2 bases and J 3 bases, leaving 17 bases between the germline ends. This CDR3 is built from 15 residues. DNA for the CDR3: TGCAGCGTTGAAATCCCCGGCAGACCGAACTACGAGCAGTACTTC. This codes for CSVEIPGRPNYEQYF.

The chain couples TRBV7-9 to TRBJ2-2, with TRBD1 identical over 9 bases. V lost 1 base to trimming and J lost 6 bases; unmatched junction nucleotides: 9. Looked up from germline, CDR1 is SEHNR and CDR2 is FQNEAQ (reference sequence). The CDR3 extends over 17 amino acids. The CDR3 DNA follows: TGTGCCAGCAGCTTAGGCTACAGGGGGCGGACGTCCGGGGAGCTGTTTTTT. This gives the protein CASSLGYRGRTSGELFF. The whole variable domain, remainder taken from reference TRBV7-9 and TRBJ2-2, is DTGVSQNPRHKITKRGQNVTFRCDPISEHNRLYWYRQTLGQGPEFLTYFQNEAQLEKSRLLSDRFSAERPKGSFSTLEIQRTEQGDSAMYLCASSLGYRGRTSGELFFGEGSRLTVL.

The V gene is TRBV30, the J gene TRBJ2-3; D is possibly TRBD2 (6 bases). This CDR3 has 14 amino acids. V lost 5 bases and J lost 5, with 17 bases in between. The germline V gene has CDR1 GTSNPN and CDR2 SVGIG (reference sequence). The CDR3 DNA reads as TGTGCCTGGGAGGCTAGCGTTGTCGAAGATACGCAGTATTTT. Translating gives CAWEASVVEDTQYF. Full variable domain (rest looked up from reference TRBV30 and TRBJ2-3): SQTIHQWPATLVQPVGSPLSLECTVEGTSNPNLYWYRQAAGRGLQLLFYSVGIGQISSEVPQNLSASRPQDRQFILSSKKLLLSDSGFYLCAWEASVVEDTQYFGPGTRLTVL.

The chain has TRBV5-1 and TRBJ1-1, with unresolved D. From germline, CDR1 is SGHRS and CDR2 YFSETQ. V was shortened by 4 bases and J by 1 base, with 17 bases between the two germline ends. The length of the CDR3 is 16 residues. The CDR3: CASSLTPVSANTEAFF. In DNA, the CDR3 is TGCGCCAGCAGCCTGACCCCGGTGTCGGCGAACACTGAAGCTTTCTTT.